This T cell receptor beta chain was captured in a study of T cells in localized non-small cell lung cancer. Sequencing used immunoSEQ multiplex PCR; TCRdb keeps in-frame clones, though not all of them. The table lists about 750 clones, under 25% of them singletons. This clone came up a few times. The germline gives CDR1 SGHNT, CDR2 YENEEA. With V trimmed by 7 bases and J by 6 bases, 13 bases remained unmatched. The CDR3 runs 15 residues. The TCR sequence derives from an older female donor with stage I lung adenocarcinoma. The material sequenced was normal lung tissue next to the tumor, taken before any cancer treatment. This sequence joins TRBV11-3 and TRBJ2-7; TRBD2 aligns across 9 bases. The CDR3 sequence: CASTGAGGGSGEQYF. The DNA for the CDR3 is TGTGCCAGCACGGGGGCGGGAGGGGGCAGCGGCGAGCAGTACTTC.